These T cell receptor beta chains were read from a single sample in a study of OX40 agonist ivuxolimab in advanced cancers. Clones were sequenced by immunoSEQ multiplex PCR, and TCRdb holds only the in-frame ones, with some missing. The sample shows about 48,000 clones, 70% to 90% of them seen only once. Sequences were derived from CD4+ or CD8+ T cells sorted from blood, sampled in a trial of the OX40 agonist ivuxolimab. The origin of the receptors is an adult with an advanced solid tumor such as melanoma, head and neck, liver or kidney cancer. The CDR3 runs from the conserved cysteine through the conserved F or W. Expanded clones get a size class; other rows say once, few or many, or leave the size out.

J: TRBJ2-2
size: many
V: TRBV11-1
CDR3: CASSPLGNTGELFF

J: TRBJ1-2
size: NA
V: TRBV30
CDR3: CAWSFGQSYGYTF

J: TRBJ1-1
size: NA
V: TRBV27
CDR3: CASSLSVAIEAFF

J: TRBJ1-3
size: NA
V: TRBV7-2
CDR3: CASSLVGFGNTIYF

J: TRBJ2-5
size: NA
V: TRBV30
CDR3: CAWGTGGEETQYF

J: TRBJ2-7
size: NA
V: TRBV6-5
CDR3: CASSYSIHEQYF

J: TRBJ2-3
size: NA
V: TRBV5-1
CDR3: CASSAALAGAITDTQYF

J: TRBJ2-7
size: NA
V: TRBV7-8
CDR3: CASSQIDGVYEQYF

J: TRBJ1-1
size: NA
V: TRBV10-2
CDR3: CASTDRLNTEAFF

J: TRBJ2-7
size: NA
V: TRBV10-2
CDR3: CASREPGGAYEQYF

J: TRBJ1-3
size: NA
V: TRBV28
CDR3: CASSLLVTGNTIYF

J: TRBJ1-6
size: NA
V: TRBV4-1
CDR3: CASSQEARISYNSPLHF

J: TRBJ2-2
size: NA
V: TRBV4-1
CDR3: CASSQIQGSGELFF

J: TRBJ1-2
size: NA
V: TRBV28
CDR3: CASSFLRDRDGYTF

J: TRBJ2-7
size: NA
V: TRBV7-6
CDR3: CASSPDPLEGNEQYF

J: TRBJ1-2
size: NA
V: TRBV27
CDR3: CASSNRVALANYGYTF

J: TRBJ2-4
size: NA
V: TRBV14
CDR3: CASSQVQGNIQYF

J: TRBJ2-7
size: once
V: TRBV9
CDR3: CASSQTDFEQYF

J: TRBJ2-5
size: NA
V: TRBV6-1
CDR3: CASSVTGLGETQYF

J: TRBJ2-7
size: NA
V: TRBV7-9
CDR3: CASSPTRGDGIYEQYF

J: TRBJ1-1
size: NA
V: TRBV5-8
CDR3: CASSQDVGATEAFF

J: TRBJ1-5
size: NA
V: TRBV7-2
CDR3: CASSPDTYSNQPQHF

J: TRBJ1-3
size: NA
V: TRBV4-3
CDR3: CASSPNTISGNTIYF